One and the same sample provided the 7 T cell receptor beta chains below, sequenced in a study of PD-1 blockade in classical Hodgkin lymphoma. TCRdb keeps only in-frame clones here, not all; method: immunoSEQ multiplex PCR. Among 70,000 or so clones listed, 71% were seen once. In every patient, relapse followed autologous stem cell transplantation, while exposure to brentuximab vedotin differed. This sample comprised peripheral blood mononuclear cells (PBMCs), obtained before the second cycle of nivolumab. Receptors were obtained from a human donor with classical Hodgkin lymphoma.

The J gene is TRBJ2-2, the V gene TRBV11-3; D tentatively fits TRBD1 or TRBD2 (5 bases each). V was shortened by 1 base and J by 0 bases, with 12 bases between the two germline ends. The V gene's germline CDR1 is SGHNT and CDR2 YENEEA. This CDR3 has 17 residues. Written as DNA, the CDR3 is TGTGCCAGCAGCTTAGCGGTTTGGGGGTCGAACACCGGGGAGCTGTTTTTT. This codes for CASSLAVWGSNTGELFF.

The V call is TRBV28, the J call TRBJ2-7; D not certain. Germline assignment: CDR1 MDHEN and CDR2 SYDVKM. The CDR3 runs 13 residues. The ends were cut back, 2 bases at V and 1 base at J, with 6 bases in the middle. The CDR3 DNA follows: TGTGCCAGCAGTTTAACCCAGTCCTACGAGCAGTACTTC. Translated, it gives CASSLTQSYEQYF.

This clone was found a few times. The chain has TRBV19 and TRBJ1-1; D is uncertain. Germline V gene lookup returns CDR1 LNHDA and CDR2 SQIVND (reference sequence). Trimming left V 5 bases short and J 4 bases short, with 11 bases between. The CDR3 sequence is 13 residues long. In DNA, the CDR3 is TGTGCCAGTAGTGGAATCGTGGGCACTGAAGCTTTCTTT. Its translation: CASSGIVGTEAFF. Full variable domain (outside the CDR3, taken from reference TRBV19 and TRBJ1-1): DGGITQSPKYLFRKEGQNVTLSCEQNLNHDAMYWYRQDPGQGLRLIYYSQIVNDFQKGDIAEGYSVSREKKESFPLTVTSAQKNPTAFYLCASSGIVGTEAFFGQGTRLTVV.

This clone has only a few counts. V gene TRBV7-9 combines with J gene TRBJ1-1, with D maybe TRBD1 (6 bases). From germline, CDR1 is SEHNR and CDR2 FQNEAQ (reference sequence). CDR3 length equals 14 residues. V dropped 2 bases and J dropped 0 bases, with 7 bases sitting between them. CDR3 residues: CASSLQGLNTEAFF. The CDR3 nucleotides read TGTGCCAGCAGCTTACAGGGGTTGAACACTGAAGCTTTCTTT.

This clone occurred a few times. The chain has TRBV2 and TRBJ2-3; weak D call: TRBD2 (6 bases). V was trimmed by 5 bases and J by 2 bases, leaving 11 bases between them. The CDR3 is 14 residues long. CDR1 SNHLY and CDR2 FYNNEI come from the germline V gene. CDR3 DNA sequence: TGTGCCAGCAGTTATGCGGGAAACACAGATACGCAGTATTTT. This encodes CASSYAGNTDTQYF.

This clone appeared a single time. V gene TRBV7-3 combines with J gene TRBJ1-3; weak D call: TRBD1 (5 bases). The CDR3 contains 15 residues. CDR1 SGHTA and CDR2 FQGTGA come from the germline V gene. Trimming took 2 bases from V and 0 from J, leaving 8 bases between them. CDR3 sequence (DNA): TGTGCCAGCAGCTTAGACGGGGGCTCTGGAAACACCATATATTTT. Its translation is CASSLDGGSGNTIYF.

Comment on this clone: The sample contains more than one DNA sequence encoding this CDR3. The rearrangement uses TRBV14 and TRBJ1-3; unclear D gene. V gave up 4 bases and J gave up 2 bases, with 9 bases separating them. The CDR3 is 14 amino acids. Germline CDR1 and CDR2: SGHDN and FVKESK. CDR3 nucleotides: TGTGCCAGCAGCCCTCTGGGCCCTGGAAACACCATATATTTT. It specifies CASSPLGPGNTIYF.